Listed here is a single T cell receptor beta chain. The CDR3 length is 19 residues. Germline CDR1 is MDHEN and CDR2 is SYDVKM. Trimming left V 4 bases short and J 11 bases short, with 30 bases between. The data were produced by immunoSEQ multiplex PCR, yet TCRdb's version contains in-frame clones alone and is incomplete. This table has approximately 2.4 million clones, 90% to 97% appearing once. This sample is drawn from a study of shared clonotypes between healthy human individuals. The receptor was isolated from a man between 18 and 35 years old in good health. The sequencing input was naive CD4+ T cells sorted from blood. The subset: CD45RA+ positively selected. The chain recombines TRBV28 with TRBJ1-6; D is perhaps TRBD1 (6 bases). CDR3 in amino acids: CASSYPAPSLDRRIAPLHF. In nucleotides, the CDR3 is TGTGCCAGCAGTTATCCGGCCCCCTCCCTCGACAGGCGAATAGCACCCCTCCACTTT. Using reference TRBV28 and TRBJ1-6 for the parts outside the CDR3, the full variable domain is DVKVTQSSRYLVKRTGEKVFLECVQDMDHENMFWYRQDPGLGLRLIYFSYDVKMKEKGDIPEGYSVSREKKERFSLILESASTNQTSMYLCASSYPAPSLDRRIAPLHFGNGTRLTVT.